These 22 T cell receptor beta chains originate from one sample sequenced in a study of blood T cell repertoires in COVID-19. TCRdb keeps only in-frame clones here, not all; method: immunoSEQ multiplex PCR. The sample consists of approximately 400,000 clones, approximately 90% of them appearing once. Sequenced material: PBMCs or T cells enriched from blood (not recorded which). The receptors come from a woman aged 40 to 50 who had been exposed to COVID-19.

The CDR3 loop reads CASSEVGGQIYTEAFF. In DNA, the CDR3 is TGTGCCAGCAGTGAAGTAGGTGGGCAGATTTACACTGAAGCTTTCTTT. The rearrangement links TRBV6-1 to TRBJ1-1; D gene ambiguous. The CDR3 has 16 amino acids. Per the germline V gene, CDR1 is MNHNS and CDR2 is SASEGT. The germline V and J ends were trimmed by 1 base and 3 bases, with 15 bases remaining between them.

The chain links TRBV28 to TRBJ1-1; D gene uncertain. Germline-derived CDR1 and CDR2 are MDHEN and SYDVKM. The V gene lost 5 bases and the J gene lost 4 bases, with 20 bases spanning the gap. This CDR3 contains 16 residues. In DNA form, the CDR3 reads TGTGCCAGCAGTCCCCAGAACAGTAGAGGAGGCACTGAAGCTTTCTTT. This codes for CASSPQNSRGGTEAFF.

With respect to this clone: At the DNA level, this CDR3 is encoded by other sequences in the same sample as well. The chain joins TRBV19 to TRBJ1-2, with TRBD1 as a possible D gene (6 bases). V was cut by 4 bases and J by 4 bases, with 13 bases left in between. Germline V gives CDR1 LNHDA, CDR2 SQIVND (reference sequence). This CDR3 is 14 amino acids long. CDR3: CASSTPGQSYGYTF. DNA for the CDR3: TGTGCCAGTAGTACCCCGGGACAAAGCTATGGCTACACCTTC.

J is TRBJ1-6 and V is TRBV30, with D perhaps matching TRBD1 (6 bases). This CDR3 has 13 residues. Trimming shortened V by 0 bases and J by 9 bases, and 9 bases separated the two germline ends. Germline assignment: CDR1 GTSNPN and CDR2 SVGIG (reference sequence). CDR3 nucleotide sequence: TGTGCCTGGAGTGTAACGGACAGTTCACCCCTCCACTTT. This encodes CAWSVTDSSPLHF.

A note on this clone: The same CDR3 also results from other DNA sequences found in this sample. This chain joins TRBV19 and TRBJ2-7; 11 bases agree with TRBD1. The CDR3 length is 15 residues. J was trimmed by 3 bases and V by 3 bases; bases with no gene match: 4. Germline values: CDR1 LNHDA, CDR2 SQIVND (reference sequence). The CDR3: CASSILGTGGYEQYF. DNA for the CDR3: TGTGCCAGTAGTATCCTCGGGACAGGGGGCTACGAGCAGTACTTC.

The J gene is TRBJ1-1, the V gene TRBV30; D remains ambiguous. Trimming cost V 2 bases and J 7 bases, with 8 bases left between them. Germline CDR1 reads GTSNPN; CDR2 reads SVGIG (reference sequence). The CDR3 spans 11 residues. CDR3 sequence: CAWSTTLEAFF. The CDR3 nucleotides read TGTGCCTGGAGTACGACACTTGAAGCTTTCTTT.

The rearrangement joins TRBV11-3 to TRBJ2-7, with a weak D call TRBD2 (6 bases). V gave up 5 bases and J gave up 4 bases, with 21 bases separating them. This CDR3 spans 16 amino acids. The germline V gene has CDR1 SGHNT and CDR2 YENEEA. The DNA for the CDR3 is TGTGCCAGCAGCCCATCGACTAGTTGGTCGATTTACGAGCAGTACTTC. This encodes CASSPSTSWSIYEQYF.

The chain links TRBV2 to TRBJ1-1, with D perhaps matching TRBD1 (5 bases). Germline V lookup: CDR1 SNHLY, CDR2 FYNNEI. The CDR3 sequence is 13 residues long. Trimming removed 1 base from V and 11 bases from J, with 14 bases in between. The CDR3 is CASSEDRDGGAFF. CDR3 nucleotides: TGTGCCAGCAGTGAAGATAGGGACGGGGGGGCTTTCTTT.

V is TRBV19 and J is TRBJ1-2; D possibly corresponds to TRBD1 (6 bases). The germline V gene encodes CDR1 LNHDA and CDR2 SQIVND (reference sequence). The CDR3 sequence is 15 residues long. Deletions cut 7 bases from V and 6 bases from J, with 21 bases between. Here the CDR3 DNA reads TGTGCCAGTACCGCGAGGCAGGGGCTGAATGATGGCTACACCTTC. Protein product: CASTARQGLNDGYTF.

V gene TRBV27 combines with J gene TRBJ2-2; tentative D call: TRBD1 (5 bases). Per germline, CDR1 MNHEY and CDR2 SMNVEV (reference sequence). V was clipped by 1 base and J by 4 bases, with 13 bases between them. CDR3 size: 16 residues. CDR3 DNA sequence: TGTGCCAGCAGTTTATACGCAGGGTCGAGCACCGGGGAGCTGTTTTTT. Translated, it gives CASSLYAGSSTGELFF.

This chain uses TRBV11-3 with TRBJ2-1; 10 bases fit TRBD2. The CDR3 contains 15 residues. The V and J ends lost 0 bases and 7 bases, in that order; junction bases with no gene match: 3. Germline CDR1 SGHNT, CDR2 YENEEA. CDR3 bases: TGTGCCAGCAGCTTAGAAAGCGGGGGGGGAAATGAGCAGTTCTTC. Translating it yields CASSLESGGGNEQFF.

This clone has only one observation. The V and J genes are TRBV3-1 (or the pseudogene TRBV3-2) and TRBJ1-6; maybe TRBD1 (5 bases). The ends were cut back, 6 bases at V and 7 bases at J, with 16 bases in the middle. The CDR3 covers 15 residues. CDR1 and CDR2 (germline): LGHDT, YNNKEL (reference sequence). CDR3 residues: CASSPGGVANSPLHF. The CDR3 nucleotides are TGTGCCAGCAGTCCTGGGGGGGTTGCGAATTCACCCCTCCACTTT.

This chain joins TRBV5-5 and TRBJ1-1; weak D call: TRBD1 (6 bases). This CDR3 is 13 amino acids long. Germline CDR1 SGHKS, CDR2 YYEKEE (reference sequence). V was pared by 0 bases and J by 7 bases, with 10 bases between. The CDR3, as DNA: TGTGCCAGCAGCTTGGAAGGCAGGGGTGAAGCTTTCTTT. It translates to CASSLEGRGEAFF.

The J gene is TRBJ1-1, the V gene TRBV30; D possibly corresponds to TRBD1 (5 bases). CDR3 size: 14 residues. CDR1 and CDR2 (germline): GTSNPN, SVGIG (reference sequence). Trimming removed 6 bases from V and 11 bases from J, with 25 bases in between. The CDR3 DNA follows: TGTGCCTGCCCTGACCCAAACTCTTCAGCAGGGGCTTTCTTT. It specifies CACPDPNSSAGAFF.

The V and J genes are TRBV30 and TRBJ1-4; D unclear. The CDR3 runs to 16 residues. V was pared by 2 bases and J by 0 bases, with 13 bases between. Germline CDR1 reads GTSNPN; CDR2 reads SVGIG (reference sequence). The CDR3 region is CAWSPQGRPTNEKLFF. CDR3 in DNA: TGTGCCTGGAGTCCACAAGGGAGGCCAACTAATGAAAAACTGTTTTTT.

V is TRBV12-3 or TRBV12-4 and J is TRBJ1-1; 7 bases are shared with TRBD1. The CDR3 is 13 amino acids. The trim removed 5 bases at V and 11 bases at J, leaving 11 bases unmatched. The CDR3 region is CASSKYRGVRAFF. CDR3 sequence (DNA): TGTGCCAGCAGTAAATACAGGGGAGTTAGGGCTTTCTTT.

V is TRBV28 and J is TRBJ2-2; 11 bases line up with TRBD2. The CDR3 is 15 residues long. Germline CDR1 and CDR2: MDHEN and SYDVKM. Losses at the gene ends were 3 bases for V and 7 bases for J; bases not matched to a gene: 4. The CDR3 loop reads CASSFSGGVSGELFF. In nucleotides, the CDR3 is TGTGCCAGCAGTTTTAGCGGGGGGGTCAGCGGGGAGCTGTTTTTT.

The rearrangement joins TRBV6-2 or TRBV6-3 to TRBJ2-7; D unclear. In germline, CDR1 is MNHEY, CDR2 SVGEGT. Trimming shortened V by 5 bases and J by 3 bases, and 11 bases separated the two germline ends. This CDR3 has 13 amino acids. The CDR3 nucleotides read TGTGCCAGCAGTACCGAGAGTGGCTACGAGCAGTACTTC. It translates to CASSTESGYEQYF.

The CDR3 sequence: CASTGLAYEQFF. CDR3 sequence (DNA): TGTGCCAGCACCGGACTAGCGTATGAGCAGTTCTTC. The rearrangement links TRBV12-3 or TRBV12-4 to TRBJ2-1, with 9 bases identical to TRBD2. CDR3 length equals 12 residues. The trim removed 7 bases at V and 8 bases at J, leaving 3 bases unmatched.

The CDR3 DNA is TGTGCCAGTAGTTCCCTGTCCGGGACAGCGAACACTGAAGCTTTCTTT. Encoded protein: CASSSLSGTANTEAFF. The chain joins TRBV19 to TRBJ1-1; 7 bases are a match to TRBD1. Losses at the gene ends were 5 bases for V and 1 base for J; bases not matched to a gene: 10. The germline gives CDR1 LNHDA, CDR2 SQIVND (reference sequence). CDR3 length: 16 amino acids.

This chain uses TRBV5-4 with TRBJ1-1; D is unclear. The CDR3 runs 11 residues. V was cut by 2 bases and J by 5 bases, with 4 bases left in between. CDR1 SGHNT and CDR2 YYREEE come from the germline V gene (reference sequence). CDR3 in amino acids: CASSFRTEAFF. Written as DNA, the CDR3 is TGTGCCAGCAGCTTCAGGACTGAAGCTTTCTTT.

The chain is built from TRBV11-1 and TRBJ2-1; 9 nucleotides line up with TRBD2. CDR3 length equals 16 residues. Germline V lookup: CDR1 SGHAT, CDR2 FQDESV (reference sequence). J was trimmed by 10 bases and V by 2 bases; bases with no gene match: 12. The CDR3 bases are TGTGCCAGCAGCTTAATTAGTAGCGGGAGCGTGAAGGAGCAGTTCTTC. It yields the protein CASSLISSGSVKEQFF.